This is a list of T cell receptor beta chains from one sample in a study of blood T cell repertoires in COVID-19. Libraries were prepared by immunoSEQ multiplex PCR; TCRdb keeps only in-frame clonotypes and omits some of them. The sample holds about 200,000 clones; about nine tenths are singletons and the top ten take approximately 0.5%. The specimen sequenced was peripheral blood. The receptors here all came from a middle-aged man with acute or convalescent COVID-19. Each CDR3 is given with its conserved first and last residue. A D gene is named only where the DNA matches it firmly. Clone size is shown for a subset of rows, as once, few, many or a class of expanded clone.

J	D	size	V	DNA	CDR3
TRBJ1-5	.	.	TRBV4-1	TGCGCCAGCAGCCAAGTTGCAGGAAATCAGCCCCAGCATTTT	CASSQVAGNQPQHF
TRBJ1-6	.	.	TRBV19	TGTGCCAGTAGTATGCTCTCACAGGATAATTCACCCCTCCACTTT	CASSMLSQDNSPLHF
TRBJ2-7	.	.	TRBV29-1	TGCAGCGTTGAATTGTCAGGGAATAATGCCTACGAGCAGTACTTC	CSVELSGNNAYEQYF
TRBJ1-3	.	.	TRBV4-2	TGTGCCAGCAGCCAAGCCGGGCAGGGCCCTGGAAACACCATATATTTT	CASSQAGQGPGNTIYF
TRBJ1-5	.	.	TRBV6-1	TGTGCCAGCAGTGAAGGACAGTCGAGCAATCAGCCCCAGCATTTT	CASSEGQSSNQPQHF
TRBJ1-1	TRBD1	.	TRBV27	TGTGCCAGCATTCAGGGGGCCGAAGCTTTCTTT	CASIQGAEAFF
TRBJ2-1	TRBD1	.	TRBV30	TGTGCCTGGAATCCGGGACAGGGGCAAAATGAGCAGTTCTTC	CAWNPGQGQNEQFF
TRBJ1-3	.	.	TRBV18	TGTGCCAGCTCACCAATTGAGGGATCGCCGGGAAACACCATATATTTT	CASSPIEGSPGNTIYF
TRBJ1-1	.	.	TRBV6-1	TGTGCCAGCAGTGAAGGGGCAGGGGCGAACACTGAAGCTTTCTTT	CASSEGAGANTEAFF
TRBJ2-3	.	.	TRBV6-5	TGTGCCAGCAGTTACGGACACCTCGGGTACGGAGATACGCAGTATTTT	CASSYGHLGYGDTQYF
TRBJ1-2	.	.	TRBV3-1/TRBV3-2	TGTGCCAGCAGCCAAGATCACGTCAGCTATGGCTACACCTTC	CASSQDHVSYGYTF
TRBJ2-3	TRBD2	.	TRBV10-3	TGTGCCATCAACCCGGGACTAGGCTATAGCACAGATACGCAGTATTTT	CAINPGLGYSTDTQYF
TRBJ2-5	TRBD1	once	TRBV11-1	TGTGCCAGCAGCTTCTCCGGGACAGGGATAGAGACCCAGTACTTC	CASSFSGTGIETQYF
TRBJ2-7	TRBD2	.	TRBV5-1	TGCGCCAGCAGCTGGACCCTCGCGGGAGAGCCCTACGAGCAGTACTTC	CASSWTLAGEPYEQYF
TRBJ1-3	.	.	TRBV4-2	TGTGCCAGCAGCCAAGATATTTTGGCAGGGGTGAGCTCTGGAAACACCATATATTTT	CASSQDILAGVSSGNTIYF
TRBJ2-1	.	.	TRBV12-5	TGTGCTAGTGGTTTGCTCCCTAGCACTGACTCCTACAATGAGCAGTTCTTC	CASGLLPSTDSYNEQFF
TRBJ2-1	.	.	TRBV7-2	TGTGCCAGCACCTTGAGGACAACCTACAATGAGCAGTTCTTC	CASTLRTTYNEQFF